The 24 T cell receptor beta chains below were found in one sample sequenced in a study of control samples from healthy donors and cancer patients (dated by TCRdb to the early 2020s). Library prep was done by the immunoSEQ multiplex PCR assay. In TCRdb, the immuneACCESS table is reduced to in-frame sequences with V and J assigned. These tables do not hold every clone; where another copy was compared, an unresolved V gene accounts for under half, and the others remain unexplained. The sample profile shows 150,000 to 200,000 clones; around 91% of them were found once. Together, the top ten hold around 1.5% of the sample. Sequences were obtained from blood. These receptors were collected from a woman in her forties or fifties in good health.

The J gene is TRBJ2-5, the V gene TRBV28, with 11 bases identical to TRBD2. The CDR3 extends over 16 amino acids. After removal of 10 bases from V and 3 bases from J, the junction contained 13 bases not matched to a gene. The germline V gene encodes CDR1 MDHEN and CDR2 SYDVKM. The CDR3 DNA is TGTGCCACCGGGGGCGTCCTAGCGGGAGGCAAAGAGACCCAGTACTTC. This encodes CATGGVLAGGKETQYF.

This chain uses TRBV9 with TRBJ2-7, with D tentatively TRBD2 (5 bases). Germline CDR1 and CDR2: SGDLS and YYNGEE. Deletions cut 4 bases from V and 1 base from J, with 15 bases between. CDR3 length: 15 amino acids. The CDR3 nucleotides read TGTGCCAGCAGCCCAATGGAGGCGAAATCCTACGAGCAGTACTTC. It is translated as CASSPMEAKSYEQYF.

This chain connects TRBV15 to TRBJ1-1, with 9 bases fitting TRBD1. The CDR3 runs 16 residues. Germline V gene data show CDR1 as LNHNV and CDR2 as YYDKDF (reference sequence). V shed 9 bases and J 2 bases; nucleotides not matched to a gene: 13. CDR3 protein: CATSSPDRGYNTEAFF. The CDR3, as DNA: TGTGCCACGAGTAGCCCGGACAGGGGCTATAACACTGAAGCTTTCTTT.

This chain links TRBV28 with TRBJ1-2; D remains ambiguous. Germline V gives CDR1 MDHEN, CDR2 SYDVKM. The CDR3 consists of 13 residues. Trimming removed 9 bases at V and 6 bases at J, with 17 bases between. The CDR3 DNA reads TGTGCCAGTAATAACGATGAGGGTCATGGCTACACCTTC. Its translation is CASNNDEGHGYTF.

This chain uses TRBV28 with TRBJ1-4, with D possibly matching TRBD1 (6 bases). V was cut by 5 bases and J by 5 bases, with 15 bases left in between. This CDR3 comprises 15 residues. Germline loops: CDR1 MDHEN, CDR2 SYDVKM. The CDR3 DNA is TGTGCCAGCAGTCTCCGACAGGATATCAATGAAAAACTGTTTTTT. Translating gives CASSLRQDINEKLFF.

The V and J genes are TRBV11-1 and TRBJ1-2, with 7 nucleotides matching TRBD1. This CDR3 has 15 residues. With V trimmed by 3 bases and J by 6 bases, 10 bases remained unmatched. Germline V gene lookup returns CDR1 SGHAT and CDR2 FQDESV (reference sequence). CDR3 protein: CASSFLTTGVDGYTF. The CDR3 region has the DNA TGTGCCAGCAGCTTTCTGACAACAGGGGTGGATGGCTACACCTTC.

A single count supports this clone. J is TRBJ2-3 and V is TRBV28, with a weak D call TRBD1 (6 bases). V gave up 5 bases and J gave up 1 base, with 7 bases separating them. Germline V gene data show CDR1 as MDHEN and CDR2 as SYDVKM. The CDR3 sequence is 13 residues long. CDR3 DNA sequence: TGTGCCAGCAGTGCAGGGGGCACAGATACGCAGTATTTT. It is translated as CASSAGGTDTQYF.

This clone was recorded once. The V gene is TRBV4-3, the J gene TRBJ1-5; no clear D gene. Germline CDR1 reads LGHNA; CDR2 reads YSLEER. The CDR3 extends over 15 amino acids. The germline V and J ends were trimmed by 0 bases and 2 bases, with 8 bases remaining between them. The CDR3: CASSQDSGRNQPQHF. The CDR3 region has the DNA TGCGCCAGCAGCCAAGATAGCGGACGCAATCAGCCCCAGCATTTT.

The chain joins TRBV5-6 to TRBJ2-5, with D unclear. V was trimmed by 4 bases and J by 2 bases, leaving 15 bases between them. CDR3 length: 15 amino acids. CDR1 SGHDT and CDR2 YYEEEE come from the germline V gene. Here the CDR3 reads CASSPLLNIQETQYF. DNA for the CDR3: TGTGCCAGCAGCCCGCTTTTGAACATACAAGAGACCCAGTACTTC.

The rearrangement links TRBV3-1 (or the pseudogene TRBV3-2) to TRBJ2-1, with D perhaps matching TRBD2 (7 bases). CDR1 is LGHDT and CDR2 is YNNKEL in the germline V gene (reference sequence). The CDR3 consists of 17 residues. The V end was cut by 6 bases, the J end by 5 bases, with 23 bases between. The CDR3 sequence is CASSKTGGLARDNEQFF. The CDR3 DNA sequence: TGTGCCAGCAGTAAAACCGGGGGGCTAGCGCGGGACAATGAGCAGTTCTTC.

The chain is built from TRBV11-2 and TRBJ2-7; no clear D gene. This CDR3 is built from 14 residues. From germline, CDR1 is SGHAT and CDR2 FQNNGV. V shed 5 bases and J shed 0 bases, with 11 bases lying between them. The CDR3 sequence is CASSVDAYSYEQYF. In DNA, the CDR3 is TGTGCCAGCAGCGTGGACGCTTACTCCTACGAGCAGTACTTC.

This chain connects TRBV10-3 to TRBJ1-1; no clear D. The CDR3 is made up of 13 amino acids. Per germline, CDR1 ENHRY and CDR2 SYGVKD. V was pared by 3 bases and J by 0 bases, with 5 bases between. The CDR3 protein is CAISDSVNTEAFF. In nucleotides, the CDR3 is TGTGCCATCAGTGATAGCGTGAACACTGAAGCTTTCTTT.

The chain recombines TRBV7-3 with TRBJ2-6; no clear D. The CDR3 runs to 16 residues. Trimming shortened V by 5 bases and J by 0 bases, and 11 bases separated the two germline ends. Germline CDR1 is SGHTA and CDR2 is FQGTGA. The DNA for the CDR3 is TGTGCCAGCAGCCTAGATTCCACCTCTGGGGCCAACGTCCTGACTTTC. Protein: CASSLDSTSGANVLTF.

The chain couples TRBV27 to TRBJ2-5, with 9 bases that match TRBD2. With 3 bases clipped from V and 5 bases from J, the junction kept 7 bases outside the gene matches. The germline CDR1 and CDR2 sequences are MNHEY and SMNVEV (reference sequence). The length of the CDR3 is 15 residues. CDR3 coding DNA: TGTGCCAGCAGTTTTCTTGCGGGAGGGGAGGAGACCCAGTACTTC. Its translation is CASSFLAGGEETQYF.

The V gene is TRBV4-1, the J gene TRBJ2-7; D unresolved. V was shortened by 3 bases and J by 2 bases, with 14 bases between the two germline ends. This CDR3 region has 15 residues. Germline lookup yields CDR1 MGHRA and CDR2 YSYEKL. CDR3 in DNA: TGCGCCAGCAGCCACCCGGCGAAGGCGGCCTACGAGCAGTACTTC. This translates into CASSHPAKAAYEQYF.

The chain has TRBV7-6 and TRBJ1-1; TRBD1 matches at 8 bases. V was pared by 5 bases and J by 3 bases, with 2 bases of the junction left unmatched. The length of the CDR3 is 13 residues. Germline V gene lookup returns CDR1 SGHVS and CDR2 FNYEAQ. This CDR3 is CASSPDRDTEAFF. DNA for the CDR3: TGTGCCAGCAGCCCGGACAGGGACACTGAAGCTTTCTTT.

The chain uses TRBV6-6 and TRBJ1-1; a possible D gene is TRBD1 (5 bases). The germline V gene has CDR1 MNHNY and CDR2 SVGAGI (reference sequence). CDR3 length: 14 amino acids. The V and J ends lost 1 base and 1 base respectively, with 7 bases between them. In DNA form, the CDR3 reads TGTGCCAGCAGTTACTTTACAGGGAACACTGAAGCTTTCTTT. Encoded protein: CASSYFTGNTEAFF.

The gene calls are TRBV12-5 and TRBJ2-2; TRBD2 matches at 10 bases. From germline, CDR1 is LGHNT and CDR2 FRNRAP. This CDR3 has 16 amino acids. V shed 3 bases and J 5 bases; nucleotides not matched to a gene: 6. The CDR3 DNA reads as TGTGCTAGTGGTTTAGCGGGAGGGCCTAGGACCGGGGAGCTGTTTTTT. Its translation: CASGLAGGPRTGELFF. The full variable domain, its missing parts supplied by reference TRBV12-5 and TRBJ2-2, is DARVTQTPRHKVTEMGQEVTMRCQPILGHNTVFWYRQTMMQGLELLAYFRNRAPLDDSGMPKDRFSAEMPDATLATLKIQPSEPRDSAVYFCASGLAGGPRTGELFFGEGSRLTVL.

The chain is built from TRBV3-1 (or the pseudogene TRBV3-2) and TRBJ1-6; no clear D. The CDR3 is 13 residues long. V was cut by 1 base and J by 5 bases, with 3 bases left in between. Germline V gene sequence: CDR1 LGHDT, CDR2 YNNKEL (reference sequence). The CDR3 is CASSQGNNSPLHF. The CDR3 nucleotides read TGTGCCAGCAGCCAAGGGAATAATTCACCCCTCCACTTT.

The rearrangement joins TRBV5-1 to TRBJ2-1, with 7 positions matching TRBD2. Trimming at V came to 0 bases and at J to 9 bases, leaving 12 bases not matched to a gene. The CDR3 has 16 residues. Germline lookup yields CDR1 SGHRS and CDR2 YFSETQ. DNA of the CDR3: TGCGCCAGCAGCTTGGGGAGCGGGGAAATTTTCAGTGAGCAGTTCTTC. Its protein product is CASSLGSGEIFSEQFF.

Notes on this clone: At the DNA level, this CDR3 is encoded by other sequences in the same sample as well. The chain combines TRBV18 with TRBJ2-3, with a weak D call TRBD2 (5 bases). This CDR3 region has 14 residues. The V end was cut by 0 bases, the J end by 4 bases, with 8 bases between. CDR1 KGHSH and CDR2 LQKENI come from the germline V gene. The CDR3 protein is CASSPPGVADTQYF. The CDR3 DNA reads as TGTGCCAGCTCACCACCCGGGGTGGCAGATACGCAGTATTTT.

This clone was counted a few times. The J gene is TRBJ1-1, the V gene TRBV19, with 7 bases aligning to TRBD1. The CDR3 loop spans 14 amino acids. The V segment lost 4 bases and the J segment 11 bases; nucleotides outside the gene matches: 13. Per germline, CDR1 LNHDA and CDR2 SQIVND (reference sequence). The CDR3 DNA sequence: TGTGCCAGTAGTACCCTCTCAGGGGGATTAGGGGCTTTCTTT. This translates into CASSTLSGGLGAFF.

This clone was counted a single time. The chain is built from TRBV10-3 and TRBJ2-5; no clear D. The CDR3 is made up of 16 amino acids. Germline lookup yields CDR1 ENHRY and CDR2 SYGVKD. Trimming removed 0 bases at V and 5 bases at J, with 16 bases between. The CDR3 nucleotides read TGTGCCATCAGTGAGTCTACTTCTGCAGGCTTGGAGACCCAGTACTTC. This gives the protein CAISESTSAGLETQYF.

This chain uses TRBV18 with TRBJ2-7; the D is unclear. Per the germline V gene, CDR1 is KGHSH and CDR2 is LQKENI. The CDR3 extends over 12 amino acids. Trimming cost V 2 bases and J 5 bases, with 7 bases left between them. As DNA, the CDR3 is TGTGCCAGCTCACCAGAGTCGCACGAGCAGTACTTC. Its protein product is CASSPESHEQYF. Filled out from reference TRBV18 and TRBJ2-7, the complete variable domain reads NAGVMQNPRHLVRRRGQEARLRCSPMKGHSHVYWYRQLPEEGLKFMVYLQKENIIDESGMPKERFSAEFPKEGPSILRIQQVVRGDSAAYFCASSPESHEQYFGPGTRLTVT.